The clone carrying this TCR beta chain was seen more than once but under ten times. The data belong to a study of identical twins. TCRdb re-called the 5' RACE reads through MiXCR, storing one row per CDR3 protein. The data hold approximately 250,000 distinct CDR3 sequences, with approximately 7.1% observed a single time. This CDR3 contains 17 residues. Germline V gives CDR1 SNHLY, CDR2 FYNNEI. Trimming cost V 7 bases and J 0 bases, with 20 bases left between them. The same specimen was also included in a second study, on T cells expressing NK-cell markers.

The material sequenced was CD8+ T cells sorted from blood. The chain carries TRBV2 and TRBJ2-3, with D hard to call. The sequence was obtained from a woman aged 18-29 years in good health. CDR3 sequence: CASKPSTAQTSTDTQYF. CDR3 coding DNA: TGTGCCAGCAAGCCCTCCACAGCACAAACTAGCACAGATACGCAGTATTTT.